This T cell receptor beta chain was sequenced during a study of shared clonotypes between healthy human individuals. Data came from immunoSEQ multiplex PCR; TCRdb stores just in-frame clones and leaves some out. This sample has about 1 million clones, with under 80% found just once. The CDR3 runs to 15 residues. Germline loops: CDR1 SGHKS, CDR2 YYEKEE (reference sequence). Between the trimmed V and J ends, which lost 0 bases and 0 bases, there was a span of 10 bases. Sequencing was carried out using memory CD4+ T cells sorted from blood. As to subset: CD45RA-negative fraction. The J gene is TRBJ2-7, the V gene TRBV5-5; D is possibly TRBD2 (6 bases). The clonotype comes from a man between 18 and 29 years old in good health. The CDR3 sequence is CASSLASVSSYEQYF. CDR3 coding DNA: TGTGCCAGCAGCTTGGCTAGCGTGAGCTCCTACGAGCAGTACTTC.